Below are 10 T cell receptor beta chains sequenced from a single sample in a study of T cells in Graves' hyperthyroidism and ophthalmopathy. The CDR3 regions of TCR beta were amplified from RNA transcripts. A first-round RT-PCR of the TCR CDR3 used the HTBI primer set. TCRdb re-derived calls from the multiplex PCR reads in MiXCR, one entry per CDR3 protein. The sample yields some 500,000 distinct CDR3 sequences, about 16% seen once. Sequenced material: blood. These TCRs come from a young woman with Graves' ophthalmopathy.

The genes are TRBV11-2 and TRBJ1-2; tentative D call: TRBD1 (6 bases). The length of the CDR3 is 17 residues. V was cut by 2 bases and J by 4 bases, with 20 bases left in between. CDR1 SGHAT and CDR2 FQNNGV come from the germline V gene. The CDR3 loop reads CASSLLVGDTNTYGYTF. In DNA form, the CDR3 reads TGTGCCAGCAGCTTACTTGTGGGGGACACCAATACCTATGGCTACACCTTC.

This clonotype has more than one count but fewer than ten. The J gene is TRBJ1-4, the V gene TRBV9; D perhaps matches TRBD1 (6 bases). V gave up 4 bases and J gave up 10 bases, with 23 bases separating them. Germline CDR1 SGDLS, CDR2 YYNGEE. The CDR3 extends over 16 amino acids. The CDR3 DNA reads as TGTGCCAGCAGCCCAGGGGTAGGACTCACGAGCGGAAAACTGTTTTTT. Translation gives CASSPGVGLTSGKLFF.

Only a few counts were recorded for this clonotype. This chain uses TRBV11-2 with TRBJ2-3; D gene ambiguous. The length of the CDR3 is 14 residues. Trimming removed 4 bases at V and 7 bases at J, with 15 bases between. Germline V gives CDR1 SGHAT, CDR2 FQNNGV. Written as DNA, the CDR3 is TGTGCCAGCAGCTACCGGGCCCTCGGCAATACGCAGTATTTT. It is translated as CASSYRALGNTQYF.

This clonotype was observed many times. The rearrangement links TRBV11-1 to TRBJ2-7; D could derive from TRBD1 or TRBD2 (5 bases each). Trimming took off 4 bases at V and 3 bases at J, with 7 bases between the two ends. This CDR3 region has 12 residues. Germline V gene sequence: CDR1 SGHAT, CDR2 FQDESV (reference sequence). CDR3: CASSWDGYEQYF. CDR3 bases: TGTGCCAGCAGCTGGGACGGCTACGAGCAGTACTTC.

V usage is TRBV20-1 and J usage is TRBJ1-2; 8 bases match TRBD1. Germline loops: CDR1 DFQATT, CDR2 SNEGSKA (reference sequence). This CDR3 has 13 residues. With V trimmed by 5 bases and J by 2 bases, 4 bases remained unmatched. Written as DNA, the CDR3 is TGCAGTGCTCTCAGGGACAGGAACTATGGCTACACCTTC. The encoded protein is CSALRDRNYGYTF.

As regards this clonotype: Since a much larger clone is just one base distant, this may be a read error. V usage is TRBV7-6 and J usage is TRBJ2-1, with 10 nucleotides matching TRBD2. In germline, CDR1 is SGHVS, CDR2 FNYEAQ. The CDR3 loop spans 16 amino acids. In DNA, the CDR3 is TGTGCCAGCAGCCTGTCCCTAGCGGGAGTAAACAATGGGCAGTTCTTC. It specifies CASSLSLAGVNNGQFF.

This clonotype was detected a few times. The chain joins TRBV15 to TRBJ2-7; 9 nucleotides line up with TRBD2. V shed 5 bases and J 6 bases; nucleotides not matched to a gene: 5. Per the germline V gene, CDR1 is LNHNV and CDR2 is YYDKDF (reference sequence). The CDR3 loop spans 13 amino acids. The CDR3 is CATSASGIGEQYF. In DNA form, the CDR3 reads TGTGCCACCAGCGCTAGCGGGATTGGCGAGCAGTACTTC.

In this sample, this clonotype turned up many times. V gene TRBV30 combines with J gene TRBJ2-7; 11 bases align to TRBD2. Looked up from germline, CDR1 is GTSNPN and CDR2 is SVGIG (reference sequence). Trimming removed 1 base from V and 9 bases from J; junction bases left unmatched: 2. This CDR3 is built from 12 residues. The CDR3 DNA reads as TGTGCCTGGAGTGGGACTAGCGGGCTGCAGTACTTC. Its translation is CAWSGTSGLQYF.

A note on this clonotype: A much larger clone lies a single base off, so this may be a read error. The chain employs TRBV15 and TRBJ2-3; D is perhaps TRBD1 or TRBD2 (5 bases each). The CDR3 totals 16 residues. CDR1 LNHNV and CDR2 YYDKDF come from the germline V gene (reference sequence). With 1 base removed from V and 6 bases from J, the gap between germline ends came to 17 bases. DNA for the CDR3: TGTGCCACCAGCAGAGGGGGGTCGGGGTCGGCGGATACGCAGTATTTT. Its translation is CATSRGGSGSADTQYF.

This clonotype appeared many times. CDR3 DNA: TGTGCCAGCTCACCACAGGGTGACACCGGGGAGCTGTTTTTT. Its protein is CASSPQGDTGELFF. The chain couples TRBV18 to TRBJ2-2, with D uncertain. The V gene's germline CDR1 is KGHSH and CDR2 LQKENI. V lost 1 base and J lost 3, with 6 bases in between. CDR3 size: 14 residues.